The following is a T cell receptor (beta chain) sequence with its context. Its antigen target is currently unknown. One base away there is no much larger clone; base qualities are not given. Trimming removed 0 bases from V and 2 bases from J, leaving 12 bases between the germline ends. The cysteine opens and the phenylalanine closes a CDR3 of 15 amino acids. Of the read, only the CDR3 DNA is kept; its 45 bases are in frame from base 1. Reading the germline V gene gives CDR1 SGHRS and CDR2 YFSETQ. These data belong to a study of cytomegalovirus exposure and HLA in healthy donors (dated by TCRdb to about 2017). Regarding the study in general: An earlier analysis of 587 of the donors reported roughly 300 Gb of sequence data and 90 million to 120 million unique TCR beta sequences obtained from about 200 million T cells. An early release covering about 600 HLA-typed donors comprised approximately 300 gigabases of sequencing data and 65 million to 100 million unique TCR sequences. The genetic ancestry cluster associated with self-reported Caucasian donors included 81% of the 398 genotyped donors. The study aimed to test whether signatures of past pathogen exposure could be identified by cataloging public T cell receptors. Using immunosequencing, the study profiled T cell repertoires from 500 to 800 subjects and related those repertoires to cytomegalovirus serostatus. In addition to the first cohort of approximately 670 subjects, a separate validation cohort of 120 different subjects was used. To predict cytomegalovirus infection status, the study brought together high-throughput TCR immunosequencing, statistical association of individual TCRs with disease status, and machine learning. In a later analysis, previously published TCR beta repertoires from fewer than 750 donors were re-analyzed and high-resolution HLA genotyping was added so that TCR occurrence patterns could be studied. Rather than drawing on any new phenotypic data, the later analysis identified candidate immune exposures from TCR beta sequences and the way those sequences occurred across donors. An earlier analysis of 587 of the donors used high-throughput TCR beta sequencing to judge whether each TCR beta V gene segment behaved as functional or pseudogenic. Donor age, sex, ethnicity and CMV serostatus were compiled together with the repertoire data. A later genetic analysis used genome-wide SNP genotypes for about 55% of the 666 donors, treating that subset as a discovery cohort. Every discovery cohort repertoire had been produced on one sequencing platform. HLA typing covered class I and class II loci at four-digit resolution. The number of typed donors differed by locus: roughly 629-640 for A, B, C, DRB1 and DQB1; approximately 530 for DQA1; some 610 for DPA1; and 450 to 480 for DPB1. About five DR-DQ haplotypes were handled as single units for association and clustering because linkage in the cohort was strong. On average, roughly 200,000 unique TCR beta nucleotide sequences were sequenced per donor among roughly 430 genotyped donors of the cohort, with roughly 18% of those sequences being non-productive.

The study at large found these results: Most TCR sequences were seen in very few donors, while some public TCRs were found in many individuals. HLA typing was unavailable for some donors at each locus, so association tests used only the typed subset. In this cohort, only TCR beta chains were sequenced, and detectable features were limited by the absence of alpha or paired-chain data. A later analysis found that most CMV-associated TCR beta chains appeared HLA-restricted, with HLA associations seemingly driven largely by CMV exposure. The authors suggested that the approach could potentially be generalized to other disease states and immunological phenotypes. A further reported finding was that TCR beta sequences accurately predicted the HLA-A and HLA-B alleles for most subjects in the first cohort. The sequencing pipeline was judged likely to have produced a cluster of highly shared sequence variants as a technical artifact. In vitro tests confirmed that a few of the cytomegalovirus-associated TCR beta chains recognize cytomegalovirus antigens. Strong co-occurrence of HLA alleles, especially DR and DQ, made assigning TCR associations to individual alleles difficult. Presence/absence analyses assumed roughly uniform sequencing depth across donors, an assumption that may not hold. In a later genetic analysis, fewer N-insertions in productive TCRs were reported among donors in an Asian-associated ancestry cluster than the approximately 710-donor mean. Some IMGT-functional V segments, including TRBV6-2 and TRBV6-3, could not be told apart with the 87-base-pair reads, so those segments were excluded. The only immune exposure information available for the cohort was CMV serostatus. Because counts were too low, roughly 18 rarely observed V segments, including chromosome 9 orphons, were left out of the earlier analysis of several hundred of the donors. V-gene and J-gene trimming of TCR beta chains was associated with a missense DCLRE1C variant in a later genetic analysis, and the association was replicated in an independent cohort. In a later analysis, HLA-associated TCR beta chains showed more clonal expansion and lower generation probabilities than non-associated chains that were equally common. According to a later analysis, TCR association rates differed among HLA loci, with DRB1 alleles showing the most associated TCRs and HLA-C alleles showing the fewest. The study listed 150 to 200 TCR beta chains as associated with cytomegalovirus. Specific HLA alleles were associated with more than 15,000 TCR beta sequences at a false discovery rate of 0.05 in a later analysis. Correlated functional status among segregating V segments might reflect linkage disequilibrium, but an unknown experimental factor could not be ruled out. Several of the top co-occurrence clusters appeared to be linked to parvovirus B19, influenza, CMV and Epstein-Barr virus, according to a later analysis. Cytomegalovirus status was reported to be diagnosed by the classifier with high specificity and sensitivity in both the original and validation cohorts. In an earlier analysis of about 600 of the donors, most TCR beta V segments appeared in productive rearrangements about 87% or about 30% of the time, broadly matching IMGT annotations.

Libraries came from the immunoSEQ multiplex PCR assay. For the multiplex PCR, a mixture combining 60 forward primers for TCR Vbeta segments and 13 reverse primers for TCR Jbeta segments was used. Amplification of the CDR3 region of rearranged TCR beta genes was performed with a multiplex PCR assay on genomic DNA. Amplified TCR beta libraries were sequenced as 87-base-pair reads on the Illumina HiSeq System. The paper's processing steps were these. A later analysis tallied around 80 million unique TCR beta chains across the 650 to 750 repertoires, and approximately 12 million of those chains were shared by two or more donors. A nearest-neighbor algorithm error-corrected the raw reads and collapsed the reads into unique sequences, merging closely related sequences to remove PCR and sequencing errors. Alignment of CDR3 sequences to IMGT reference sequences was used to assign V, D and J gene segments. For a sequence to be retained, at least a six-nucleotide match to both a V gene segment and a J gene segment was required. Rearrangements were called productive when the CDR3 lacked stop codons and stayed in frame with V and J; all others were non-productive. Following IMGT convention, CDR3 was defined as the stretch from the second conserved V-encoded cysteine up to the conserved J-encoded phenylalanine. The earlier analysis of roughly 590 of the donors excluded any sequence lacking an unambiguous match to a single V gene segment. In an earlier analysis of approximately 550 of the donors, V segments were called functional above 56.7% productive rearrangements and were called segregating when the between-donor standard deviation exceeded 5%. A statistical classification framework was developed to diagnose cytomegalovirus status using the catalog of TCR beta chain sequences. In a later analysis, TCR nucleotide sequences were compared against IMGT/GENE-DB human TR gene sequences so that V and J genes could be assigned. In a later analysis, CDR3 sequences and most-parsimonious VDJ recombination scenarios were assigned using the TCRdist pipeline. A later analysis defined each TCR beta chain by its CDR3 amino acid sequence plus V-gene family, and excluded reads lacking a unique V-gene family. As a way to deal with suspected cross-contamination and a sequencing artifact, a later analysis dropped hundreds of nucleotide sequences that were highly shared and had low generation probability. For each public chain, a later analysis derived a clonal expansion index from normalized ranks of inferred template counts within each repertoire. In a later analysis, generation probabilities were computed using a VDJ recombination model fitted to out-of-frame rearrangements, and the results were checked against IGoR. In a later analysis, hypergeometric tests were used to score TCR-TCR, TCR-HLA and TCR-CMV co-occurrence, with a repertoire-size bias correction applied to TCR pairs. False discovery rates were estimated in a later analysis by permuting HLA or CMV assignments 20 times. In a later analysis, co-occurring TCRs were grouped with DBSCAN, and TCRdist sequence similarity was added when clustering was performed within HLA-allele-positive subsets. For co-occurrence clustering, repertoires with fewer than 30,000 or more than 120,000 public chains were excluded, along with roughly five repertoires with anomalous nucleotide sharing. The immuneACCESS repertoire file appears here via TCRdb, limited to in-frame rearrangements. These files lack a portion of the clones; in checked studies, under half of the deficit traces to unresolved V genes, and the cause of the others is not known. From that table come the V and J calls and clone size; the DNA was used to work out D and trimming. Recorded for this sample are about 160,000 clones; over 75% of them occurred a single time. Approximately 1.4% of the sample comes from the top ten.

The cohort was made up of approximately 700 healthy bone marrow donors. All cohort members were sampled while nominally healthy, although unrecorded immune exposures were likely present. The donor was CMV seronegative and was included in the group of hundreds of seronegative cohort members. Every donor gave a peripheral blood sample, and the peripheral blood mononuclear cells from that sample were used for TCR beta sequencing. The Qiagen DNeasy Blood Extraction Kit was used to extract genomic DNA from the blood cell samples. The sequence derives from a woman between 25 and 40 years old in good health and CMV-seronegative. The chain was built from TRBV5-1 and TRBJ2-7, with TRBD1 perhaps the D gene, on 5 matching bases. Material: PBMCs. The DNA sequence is TGCGCCAGCAGCTTGGATGGGGCGCGGACCTACGAGCAGTACTTC. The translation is CASSLDGARTYEQYF.